This T cell receptor (beta chain) was observed in a study of identical twins' blood T cells. Germline CDR1 reads MNHEY; CDR2 reads SVGAGI. The length of the CDR3 is 13 residues. V was pared by 2 bases and J by 5 bases, with 10 bases between. Both ends of each TCR cDNA library bore sample-specific barcodes. In TCRdb, the 5' RACE reads were re-called with MiXCR into one record per CDR3 protein. Among a few hundred thousand distinct CDR3 sequences listed, roughly 31% were seen once. The chain carries TRBV6-5 and TRBJ2-7; D unresolved. Sequencing was carried out using PBMCs. The clonotype was recovered from a woman between 18 and 49 years old in good health. The CDR3 sequence is CASSYRDDDEQYF. In nucleotides, the CDR3 is TGTGCCAGCAGTTACCGAGACGACGACGAGCAGTACTTC.